A single sample gave rise to the 21 T cell receptor beta chains below, sequenced in a study of CD8+CD57+ T cells in acquired aplastic anemia. Profiles of TCR beta VDJ and CDR3 were generated from a genomic DNA template. TCRdb redid the calling of the reads with MiXCR, one entry per CDR3 protein. The data hold around 160,000 distinct CDR3 sequences, with under 55% observed a single time. Those patients picked for sequencing had displayed CD8+CD57+ cell expansion on flow cytometry. The sequenced material came from sorted CD4+, CD8+, or CD8+CD57+ T cells (not recorded which) from PBMCs. The source of these receptors is a human donor with aplastic anemia.

This sequence joins TRBV29-1 and TRBJ1-1; possible D gene TRBD1, 6 bases. Trimming stripped 3 bases from V and 4 bases from J, with 12 bases between. The CDR3 length is 13 residues. The germline V gene encodes CDR1 SQVTM and CDR2 ANQGSEA. CDR3 protein: CSVDQRGGTEAFF. The CDR3 bases are TGCAGCGTTGATCAAAGGGGGGGCACTGAAGCTTTCTTT. The variable domain in full, completed from reference TRBV29-1 and TRBJ1-1, reads SAVISQKPSRDICQRGTSLTIQCQVDSQVTMMFWYRQQPGQSLTLIATANQGSEATYESGFVIDKFPISRPNLTFSTLTVSNMSPEDSSIYLCSVDQRGGTEAFFGQGTRLTVV.

V usage is TRBV20-1 and J usage is TRBJ2-1; D not certain. Between the trimmed V and J ends, which lost 0 bases and 5 bases, there was a span of 14 bases. The CDR3 spans 15 residues. In germline, CDR1 is DFQATT, CDR2 SNEGSKA (reference sequence). The DNA for the CDR3 is TGCAGTGCTAGAGATCGGGCTGGGCCGAACAATGAGCAGTTCTTC. Translated, it gives CSARDRAGPNNEQFF.

This rearrangement joins TRBV12-3 or TRBV12-4 to TRBJ2-5; a weak D match, TRBD2 (5 bases). The CDR3 has 13 residues. V lost 3 bases, J lost 5 bases, and 10 bases lay in between. This chain's CDR3 is CASSLRRSETQYF. Here the CDR3 DNA reads TGTGCCAGCAGTTTGAGGAGGAGCGAGACCCAGTACTTC.

The genes are TRBV29-1 and TRBJ2-7; 9 bases match TRBD1. This CDR3 is built from 12 residues. V gave up 7 bases and J gave up 3 bases; unmatched junction bases: 4. Germline CDR1 reads SQVTM; CDR2 reads ANQGSEA. The CDR3 DNA reads TGCAGCGCCGGACAGGGGCTCTACGAGCAGTACTTC. Amino acid sequence: CSAGQGLYEQYF.

This clonotype came up many times. This chain links TRBV19 with TRBJ1-6; maybe TRBD1 (6 bases). The germline V gene has CDR1 LNHDA and CDR2 SQIVND (reference sequence). This CDR3 is built from 12 residues. The V gene lost 8 bases and the J gene lost 7 bases, with 9 bases spanning the gap. The CDR3 spells CASRRGNSPLHF. CDR3 in DNA: TGTGCCAGTCGCAGGGGCAATTCACCCCTCCACTTT.

This clonotype appeared many times. The rearrangement uses TRBV11-3 and TRBJ2-3; no clear D gene. CDR1 SGHNT and CDR2 YENEEA come from the germline V gene. V was cut by 0 bases and J by 10 bases, with 11 bases left in between. The CDR3 totals 13 residues. CDR3 amino acids: CASSLDTTSSQYF. In DNA, the CDR3 is TGTGCCAGCAGCTTAGATACGACCTCGTCGCAGTATTTT.

This clonotype appeared once. The rearrangement joins TRBV15 to TRBJ1-2, with 8 bases fitting TRBD1. Trimming at V came to 0 bases and at J to 5 bases, leaving 5 bases not matched to a gene. Per germline, CDR1 LNHNV and CDR2 YYDKDF (reference sequence). CDR3 size: 15 residues. The CDR3, as DNA: TGTGCCACCAGCAGAGATCGGGGACAGGCGTATGGCTACACCTTC. Protein: CATSRDRGQAYGYTF.

Concerning this clonotype itself: One end of the junction does not line up with germline, which may come from a read error. The V and J genes are TRBV10-3 and TRBJ1-1; possible D gene TRBD1, 5 bases. The CDR3 has 15 residues. Germline CDR1 is ENHRY and CDR2 is SYGVKD. As DNA, the CDR3 is TGTGCCATCAGAGGGACCGGAAACATGAACACTGGAGCTTTCTTT. The encoded protein is CAIRGTGNMNTGAFF.

In this sample, this clonotype turned up many times. The V call is TRBV30, the J call TRBJ2-7; D is possibly TRBD1 or TRBD2 (5 bases each). Germline CDR1 reads GTSNPN; CDR2 reads SVGIG (reference sequence). CDR3 length: 14 amino acids. The V end was cut by 0 bases, the J end by 3 bases, with 12 bases between. CDR3 nucleotide sequence: TGTGCCTGGAGTGTAGGGGACGGATACTACGAGCAGTACTTC. As protein: CAWSVGDGYYEQYF. The whole variable domain, remainder taken from reference TRBV30 and TRBJ2-7, is SQTIHQWPATLVQPVGSPLSLECTVEGTSNPNLYWYRQAAGRGLQLLFYSVGIGQISSEVPQNLSASRPQDRQFILSSKKLLLSDSGFYLCAWSVGDGYYEQYFGPGTRLTVT.

The J gene is TRBJ2-7, the V gene TRBV20-1, with 9 nucleotides matching TRBD1. V dropped 5 bases and J dropped 3; count of bases not matched to a gene: 5. The length of the CDR3 is 13 residues. In germline, CDR1 is DFQATT, CDR2 SNEGSKA (reference sequence). DNA for the CDR3: TGCAGTGCTCTAGGACAGGGGTACTACGAGCAGTACTTC. Translated, it gives CSALGQGYYEQYF.

This clonotype has a single count. The gene calls are TRBV7-2 and TRBJ2-1; tentative D call: TRBD1 (6 bases). The V gene lost 1 base and the J gene lost 10 bases, with 14 bases spanning the gap. This CDR3 is 14 amino acids long. CDR1 is SGHTA and CDR2 is FQGNSA in the germline V gene. CDR3 amino acids: CASSLDGGGWEQFF. The DNA for the CDR3 is TGTGCCAGCAGCTTAGATGGTGGGGGCTGGGAGCAGTTCTTC.

This clonotype was detected only a few times. The chain employs TRBV20-1 and TRBJ2-7; 14 bases align to TRBD2. With 3 bases clipped from V and 2 bases from J, the junction kept 3 bases outside the gene matches. CDR1 and CDR2 (germline): DFQATT, SNEGSKA (reference sequence). This CDR3 has 15 residues. CDR3 sequence reads: CSARGTSGGAYEQYF. The CDR3 nucleotides are TGCAGTGCTAGGGGGACTAGCGGGGGAGCCTACGAGCAGTACTTC.

The chain couples TRBV24-1 to TRBJ2-4, with 7 bases lining up with TRBD1. The CDR3 spans 13 residues. Per the germline V gene, CDR1 is KGHDR and CDR2 is SFDVKD. V trimming: 4 bases; J trimming: 8 bases; junction bases outside the gene matches: 4. This CDR3 reads CATSEGTVDIQYF. The CDR3 DNA sequence: TGTGCCACCAGTGAAGGGACAGTTGACATTCAGTACTTC.

The chain is built from TRBV20-1 and TRBJ2-7; tentatively, D is TRBD1 (5 bases). The ends were cut back, 2 bases at V and 7 bases at J, with 12 bases in the middle. CDR1 is DFQATT and CDR2 is SNEGSKA in the germline V gene (reference sequence). CDR3 size: 12 residues. Here the CDR3 DNA reads TGCAGTGCTAGAATCCCGAAGGGGGAGCAGTACTTC. It is translated as CSARIPKGEQYF.

V usage is TRBV6-6 and J usage is TRBJ1-3, with D tentatively TRBD1 (6 bases). The CDR3 is made up of 16 amino acids. Germline loops: CDR1 MNHNY, CDR2 SVGAGI (reference sequence). The V end was cut by 6 bases, the J end by 0 bases, with 15 bases between. The CDR3 coding sequence is TGTGCCAGCAGAGACAGGACAGTGGACTCTGGAAACACCATATATTTT. Its translation is CASRDRTVDSGNTIYF.

Only a few counts were recorded for this clonotype. The chain combines TRBV30 with TRBJ2-7; perhaps TRBD2 as D (6 bases). The CDR3 contains 14 residues. CDR1 is GTSNPN, CDR2 SVGIG, per germline (reference sequence). V was cut by 3 bases and J by 6 bases, with 18 bases left in between. The CDR3 sequence is CAWSGGTDLGEQYF. DNA for the CDR3: TGTGCCTGGAGCGGTGGGACTGACTTAGGCGAGCAGTACTTC.

This clonotype is a singleton in its sample. This sequence joins TRBV5-5 and TRBJ2-7; perhaps TRBD1 as D (5 bases). CDR1 SGHKS and CDR2 YYEKEE come from the germline V gene (reference sequence). V lost 4 bases and J 4 bases, leaving 12 bases between the germline ends. The CDR3 sequence is 13 residues long. CDR3 residues: CASSGPRVYEQYF. The CDR3 DNA follows: TGTGCCAGCAGCGGACCCAGGGTTTACGAGCAGTACTTC.

This clonotype was counted a few times. The chain uses TRBV6-1 and TRBJ2-7, with unresolved D. The germline V and J ends were trimmed by 5 bases and 0 bases, with 8 bases remaining between them. The length of the CDR3 is 13 residues. Germline V gene sequence: CDR1 MNHNS, CDR2 SASEGT. The CDR3 sequence is CASSPRVSYEQYF. Written as DNA, the CDR3 is TGTGCCAGCAGTCCGAGAGTCTCCTACGAGCAGTACTTC.

The J gene is TRBJ1-2, the V gene TRBV24-1; D call uncertain. CDR1 and CDR2 (germline): KGHDR, SFDVKD. This CDR3 is built from 14 residues. The ends were cut back, 3 bases at V and 4 bases at J, with 11 bases in the middle. The CDR3 nucleotides are TGTGCCACCAGTGATCTCGACATCCCCTATGGCTACACCTTC. Residues: CATSDLDIPYGYTF.

V is TRBV6-1 and J is TRBJ2-1; TRBD2 matches 10 bases. Germline CDR1 reads MNHNS; CDR2 reads SASEGT. V lost 3 bases, J lost 8 bases, and 7 bases stayed unmatched. The CDR3 spans 15 residues. The CDR3 DNA reads TGTGCCAGCAGTGAGATGTCTAGCGGGAGTTATGAGCAGTTCTTC. It translates to CASSEMSSGSYEQFF.

V usage is TRBV24-1 and J usage is TRBJ1-1; D call uncertain. CDR3 length: 13 residues. CDR1 is KGHDR and CDR2 is SFDVKD in the germline V gene. Trimming cost V 5 bases and J 0 bases, with 6 bases left between them. DNA of the CDR3: TGTGCCACCAGTGTCGGGGTGAACACTGAAGCTTTCTTT. Amino acids: CATSVGVNTEAFF.